Below, 28 T cell receptor beta chains from the same sample are listed, as sequenced in a study of T cell responses to AZD1222 COVID-19 vaccine. Profiled with immunoSEQ multiplex PCR; TCRdb holds only in-frame clones, not every one. This sample yields some 96,000 clones, of which just under 90% are seen a single time; more than 15% belongs to the top ten. This sample comprised peripheral blood, obtained on day 0 of AZD1222 vaccination. The origin of the receptors is an adult in good health.

The V gene is TRBV6-1, the J gene TRBJ1-2, with TRBD1 matching 8 bases. After removal of 1 base from V and 4 bases from J, the junction contained 8 bases not matched to a gene. The CDR3 runs 16 residues. Per germline, CDR1 MNHNS and CDR2 SASEGT. CDR3 nucleotide sequence: TGTGCCAGCAGTGAAGGAACGGCAGGGGGCCCCTATGGCTACACCTTC. This translates into CASSEGTAGGPYGYTF.

The chain uses TRBV15 and TRBJ1-3; D might be TRBD1 (5 bases). The CDR3 has 14 residues. V was cut by 0 bases and J by 8 bases, with 11 bases left in between. Germline CDR1 and CDR2: LNHNV and YYDKDF (reference sequence). In nucleotides, the CDR3 is TGTGCCACCAGCAGAGATCGGGGCGGCGACACCATATATTTT. Residues: CATSRDRGGDTIYF.

A remark on this clone: The same CDR3 arises from other DNA sequences in this sample as well. Here the CDR3 reads CASSLNQPQHF. The CDR3 nucleotides read TGTGCCAGCAGTTTGAATCAGCCCCAGCATTTT. V is TRBV28 and J is TRBJ1-5; D is undetermined. V lost 3 bases, J lost 4 bases, and 1 base lay in between. The germline V gene has CDR1 MDHEN and CDR2 SYDVKM. CDR3 length: 11 residues.

V usage is TRBV5-5 and J usage is TRBJ1-1; 9 bases fit TRBD1. CDR1 and CDR2 from the germline V gene are SGHKS and YYEKEE (reference sequence). V gave up 3 bases and J gave up 4 bases; unmatched junction bases: 10. The CDR3 is 16 amino acids. CDR3 nucleotides: TGTGCCAGCAGCTCGGGACAGGGAGAACGGGGCACTGAAGCTTTCTTT. Translation gives CASSSGQGERGTEAFF.

The chain has TRBV7-2 and TRBJ1-6; TRBD1 matches at 8 bases. The trim removed 5 bases at V and 10 bases at J, leaving 7 bases unmatched. The CDR3 loop spans 14 amino acids. Per the germline V gene, CDR1 is SGHTA and CDR2 is FQGNSA. In nucleotides, the CDR3 is TGTGCCAGCAGCCCCGACAGGGGAGGCTCACCCCTCCACTTT. It specifies CASSPDRGGSPLHF.

The chain employs TRBV9 and TRBJ1-1; D remains ambiguous. Germline V gene lookup returns CDR1 SGDLS and CDR2 YYNGEE. Trimming stripped 0 bases from V and 4 bases from J, with 7 bases between. The CDR3 covers 13 residues. Here the CDR3 DNA reads TGTGCCAGCAGCGTAGGGCCCGCCACTGAAGCTTTCTTT. Its protein product is CASSVGPATEAFF.

The rearrangement links TRBV21-1 to TRBJ1-2; no check of the table's D call, TRBD1, against the DNA was made. TRBV21-1 is a listed pseudogene. The CDR3 contains 12 residues. The DNA for the CDR3 is TGTGCCGGGGGACAGGGGAAATGTGGCTACACCTTC. It codes for CAGGQGKCGYTF.

This clone was seen only once. J is TRBJ2-5 and V is TRBV4-1; weak D call: TRBD1 (6 bases). V was trimmed by 5 bases and J by 1 base, leaving 11 bases between them. The CDR3 covers 14 residues. The germline gives CDR1 MGHRA, CDR2 YSYEKL. The CDR3 is CASSKTGPQETQYF. The CDR3 DNA reads as TGCGCCAGCAGCAAGACAGGTCCCCAAGAGACCCAGTACTTC.

V gene TRBV9 combines with J gene TRBJ2-6; no clear D. Germline CDR1 reads SGDLS; CDR2 reads YYNGEE. The CDR3 is 17 amino acids. The ends were cut back, 2 bases at V and 2 bases at J, with 14 bases in the middle. CDR3 DNA: TGTGCCAGCAGCGTGTCAGGTATTCTGGCTGGGGCCAACGTCCTGACTTTC. Its translation: CASSVSGILAGANVLTF. The full variable domain, with the rest looked up from reference TRBV9 and TRBJ2-6, is DSGVTQTPKHLITATGQRVTLRCSPRSGDLSVYWYQQSLDQGLQFLIQYYNGEERAKGNILERFSAQQFPDLHSELNLSSLELGDSALYFCASSVSGILAGANVLTFGAGSRLTVL.

This clone was seen a handful of times. V gene TRBV28 combines with J gene TRBJ1-5; tentatively, D is TRBD1 (6 bases). V was shortened by 6 bases and J by 3 bases, with 18 bases between the two germline ends. Germline lookup yields CDR1 MDHEN and CDR2 SYDVKM. This CDR3 is built from 16 residues. CDR3 sequence reads: CASSLRRGAYNQPQHF. The CDR3 DNA reads TGTGCCAGCAGCCTAAGGAGGGGGGCCTACAATCAGCCCCAGCATTTT.

The chain is built from TRBV6-2 or TRBV6-3 and TRBJ1-2, with 7 bases lining up with TRBD1. V was pared by 2 bases and J by 8 bases, with 8 bases of the junction left unmatched. This CDR3 spans 14 amino acids. CDR1 and CDR2 (germline): MNHEY, SVGEGT. DNA of the CDR3: TGTGCCAGCAGTTACGGACAGGTCTTAGCGGGCTACACCTTC. Translated: CASSYGQVLAGYTF.

The chain is built from TRBV5-1 and TRBJ2-7; 7 bases are shared with TRBD1. The CDR3 contains 15 residues. V trimming: 0 bases; J trimming: 3 bases; junction bases outside the gene matches: 6. Germline CDR1 and CDR2: SGHRS and YFSETQ. This chain's CDR3 is CASSLEGTESYEQYF. The CDR3 nucleotides read TGCGCCAGCAGCTTGGAAGGGACAGAGAGCTACGAGCAGTACTTC.

CDR3 residues: CASSFDRNTGELFF. The CDR3 DNA is TGTGCCAGCAGTTTCGACAGAAACACCGGGGAGCTGTTTTTT. The rearrangement joins TRBV27 to TRBJ2-2, with TRBD1 as a possible D gene (5 bases). Germline CDR1 reads MNHEY; CDR2 reads SMNVEV (reference sequence). The CDR3 is 14 amino acids. V lost 3 bases, J lost 2 bases, and 7 bases lay in between.

The rearrangement uses TRBV12-3 or TRBV12-4 and TRBJ2-5; D is unresolved. Trimming removed 5 bases at V and 5 bases at J, with 12 bases between. The CDR3 has 13 residues. The CDR3 spells CASSPWRVETQYF. The CDR3 bases are TGTGCCAGCAGTCCTTGGAGAGTGGAGACCCAGTACTTC.

This chain links TRBV6-1 with TRBJ1-4; a possible D gene is TRBD1 (5 bases). With 4 bases removed from V and 5 bases from J, the gap between germline ends came to 17 bases. The germline V gene has CDR1 MNHNS and CDR2 SASEGT. The CDR3 is made up of 16 amino acids. The CDR3 DNA reads TGTGCCAGCAGTGTGCGCCGGGGCCCTATGAATGAAAAACTGTTTTTT. Its protein is CASSVRRGPMNEKLFF.

The CDR3 DNA is TGTGCCAGCAGCCCCGGGATTAACTATGGCTACACCTTC. Translation gives CASSPGINYGYTF. The rearrangement uses TRBV7-3 and TRBJ1-2, with D uncertain. Germline loops: CDR1 SGHTA, CDR2 FQGTGA. The ends were cut back, 5 bases at V and 1 base at J, with 8 bases in the middle. This CDR3 has 13 residues.

The chain has TRBV6-5 and TRBJ2-1; 8 bases match TRBD2. The trim removed 6 bases at V and 4 bases at J, leaving 8 bases unmatched. Germline V gene sequence: CDR1 MNHEY, CDR2 SVGAGI. This CDR3 region has 15 residues. The CDR3 here is CASSLRQREYNEQFF. The CDR3 DNA follows: TGTGCCAGCAGCCTTCGTCAGCGGGAGTACAATGAGCAGTTCTTC.

This chain uses TRBV4-1 with TRBJ1-5; D possibly corresponds to TRBD1 (5 bases). CDR1 is MGHRA and CDR2 is YSYEKL in the germline V gene. The CDR3 extends over 15 amino acids. V was trimmed by 1 base and J by 3 bases, leaving 10 bases between them. This CDR3 is CASSQGKGPNQPQHF. The CDR3 coding sequence is TGCGCCAGCAGCCAAGGGAAGGGGCCCAATCAGCCCCAGCATTTT.

In this sample, this clone turned up once. The rearrangement links TRBV29-1 to TRBJ1-1; D ambiguous. Deletions cut 4 bases from V and 0 bases from J, with 39 bases between. This CDR3 spans 23 amino acids. CDR1 and CDR2 (germline): SQVTM, ANQGSEA. This CDR3 reads CSVVTCKILFDRTPGVLNTEAFF. The CDR3 DNA reads as TGCAGCGTTGTTACGTGCAAAATACTCTTTGACCGAACCCCTGGGGTATTGAACACTGAAGCTTTCTTT.

The chain has TRBV30 and TRBJ2-7; D is possibly TRBD1 or TRBD2 (5 bases each). The CDR3 has 13 residues. Trimming took 3 bases from V and 2 from J, leaving 11 bases between them. The germline CDR1 and CDR2 sequences are GTSNPN and SVGIG (reference sequence). CDR3 residues: CAWRARDPYEQYF. The DNA of the CDR3 is TGTGCCTGGAGAGCCAGGGACCCCTACGAGCAGTACTTC.

This chain joins TRBV7-2 and TRBJ1-1; D gene unclear. The CDR3 is made up of 12 amino acids. Trimming left V 2 bases short and J 6 bases short, with 7 bases between. Germline CDR1 reads SGHTA; CDR2 reads FQGNSA. CDR3 sequence reads: CASSLMSAEAFF. CDR3 bases: TGTGCCAGCAGCTTAATGAGCGCTGAAGCTTTCTTT.

The genes are TRBV28 and TRBJ2-7; the D call may be TRBD1 or TRBD2 (6 bases each). Germline V gives CDR1 MDHEN, CDR2 SYDVKM. The V gene lost 8 bases and the J gene lost 1 base, with 9 bases spanning the gap. The length of the CDR3 is 12 residues. The CDR3 loop is CASQGTSYEQYF. Here the CDR3 DNA reads TGTGCCAGCCAGGGGACTTCCTACGAGCAGTACTTC.

V and J are TRBV7-9 and TRBJ2-7; D is ambiguous. The CDR3 runs 13 residues. The V end was cut by 1 base, the J end by 2 bases, with 6 bases between. Germline V gene lookup returns CDR1 SEHNR and CDR2 FQNEAQ (reference sequence). This CDR3 is CASSLGRPYEQYF. The CDR3 DNA is TGTGCCAGCAGCTTAGGTAGGCCCTACGAGCAGTACTTC.

The CDR3 DNA reads TGTGCCAGCAGTTCGGACGGAGCTTATCAGCCCCAGCATTTT. Its protein is CASSSDGAYQPQHF. The rearrangement uses TRBV6-5 and TRBJ1-5; D is uncertain. The CDR3 totals 14 residues. V lost 4 bases and J lost 5, with 12 bases in between. Germline V gene data show CDR1 as MNHEY and CDR2 as SVGAGI.

V is TRBV20-1 and J is TRBJ2-7; D uncertain. This CDR3 is built from 11 residues. With 3 bases removed from V and 3 bases from J, the gap between germline ends came to 6 bases. From germline, CDR1 is DFQATT and CDR2 SNEGSKA (reference sequence). CDR3 region: CSASIDYEQYF. As DNA, the CDR3 is TGCAGTGCTAGCATTGACTACGAGCAGTACTTC.

The chain employs TRBV27 and TRBJ1-1; the D is unclear. V was clipped by 6 bases and J by 6 bases, with 14 bases between them. This CDR3 region has 13 residues. Germline V lookup: CDR1 MNHEY, CDR2 SMNVEV (reference sequence). CDR3 loop: CASRYNLGAEAFF. The DNA for the CDR3 is TGTGCCAGCAGATACAATTTGGGTGCTGAAGCTTTCTTT.

The chain links TRBV18 to TRBJ1-2; no definite D call. The CDR3 sequence is 13 residues long. Germline loops: CDR1 KGHSH, CDR2 LQKENI. The V and J ends lost 3 bases and 1 base respectively, with 6 bases between them. As DNA, the CDR3 is TGTGCCAGCTCACCCGATGATAACTATGGCTACACCTTC. Its protein is CASSPDDNYGYTF. Drawing the rest from reference TRBV18 and TRBJ1-2, the complete variable domain is NAGVMQNPRHLVRRRGQEARLRCSPMKGHSHVYWYRQLPEEGLKFMVYLQKENIIDESGMPKERFSAEFPKEGPSILRIQQVVRGDSAAYFCASSPDDNYGYTFGSGTRLTVV.

V is TRBV6-5 and J is TRBJ2-7; D may correspond to TRBD1 or TRBD2 (5 bases each). V shed 7 bases and J shed 7 bases, with 20 bases lying between them. CDR1 is MNHEY and CDR2 is SVGAGI in the germline V gene. This CDR3 has 14 residues. Here the CDR3 DNA reads TGTGCCAGCAAGTATTCCGGGACCCCTAGTGAGCAGTACTTC. Translating it yields CASKYSGTPSEQYF.